Below, one TCR beta chain is given with its context. This record belongs to a study of blood T cell repertoires in COVID-19. Some clones are missing from TCRdb's copy, which holds only in-frame ones; the method was immunoSEQ multiplex PCR. The sample shows under 200,000 clones, roughly 91% of them seen only once. The sequence came from a man between 18 and 29 years old with acute or convalescent COVID-19. Input material: peripheral blood.

The CDR3 nucleotides are TGCGCCAGCAGCCAAGATGGAGGTCCTGGAAACACCATATATTTT. It is translated as CASSQDGGPGNTIYF. V is TRBV4-1 and J is TRBJ1-3; no reliable D call. Germline-derived CDR1 and CDR2 are MGHRA and YSYEKL. The CDR3 is 15 amino acids. V shed 0 bases and J shed 2 bases, with 8 bases lying between them.